The clone carrying this T cell receptor (beta chain) has at least ten counts. V lost 3 bases and J lost 8; bases outside the gene matches: 6. The germline V gene has CDR1 MDHEN and CDR2 SYDVKM. This CDR3 contains 14 residues. These data are taken from a study of regulatory T cells in long-lasting Graves disease. Arm-PCR of CDR3 regions with iRepertoire HTBI primers generated TCR beta libraries. TCRdb re-called the multiplex PCR reads with MiXCR, one entry per CDR3 protein. Of roughly 420,000 distinct CDR3 sequences listed, roughly 15% are singletons. Time point given: newly diagnosed GD, antithyroid drugs for less than 3 months. From PBMCs, RNA was extracted and then used to make the TCR library. This sample also belongs to another study, concerning T cells in Graves' hyperthyroidism and ophthalmopathy. From that report: The study used the HTBI primer set for a first-round RT-PCR of the TCR CDR3.

The clonotype originates from a woman in her 50s with Graves disease. The rearrangement joins TRBV28 to TRBJ2-1; 8 bases map to TRBD1. Source: peripheral blood mononuclear cells (PBMCs), taken at new diagnosis, from a patient treated with antithyroid drugs. CDR3 DNA: TGTGCCAGCAGTTTGTCCCAGGGGGCTGATGAGCAGTTCTTC. This sequence encodes CASSLSQGADEQFF.